The 8 T cell receptor beta chains below all came from one sample that was sequenced in a study of blood T cell repertoires in COVID-19. Here immunoSEQ multiplex PCR was the method, and the copy in TCRdb shows in-frame clones only, minus some. The sample records about 250,000 clones, roughly nine tenths being singletons. The sample taken for sequencing was peripheral blood. These receptors all stem from a middle-aged woman who had recovered from COVID-19.

This clone was seen a single time. CDR3 coding DNA: TGTGCCTGGTCAGGGCCCCGGACAGATACGCAGTATTTT. It specifies CAWSGPRTDTQYF. J is TRBJ2-3 and V is TRBV30; TRBD1 is a possible D gene (5 bases). The CDR3 extends over 13 amino acids. CDR1 is GTSNPN and CDR2 is SVGIG in the germline V gene (reference sequence). V gave up 5 bases and J gave up 3 bases, with 12 bases separating them.

V and J are TRBV28 and TRBJ1-2; 7 bases are a match to TRBD1. With V trimmed by 4 bases and J by 5 bases, 10 bases remained unmatched. The CDR3 has 15 residues. Germline lookup yields CDR1 MDHEN and CDR2 SYDVKM. CDR3 DNA: TGTGCCAGCAGTTATACCGGGACAGACCCGTATGGCTACACCTTC. Translated: CASSYTGTDPYGYTF.

CDR3 amino acids: CASRQLVAGDNEQFF. CDR3 DNA sequence: TGTGCCAGCCGGCAGCTCGTAGCGGGGGACAATGAGCAGTTCTTC. The V call is TRBV2, the J call TRBJ2-1; 9 bases are shared with TRBD2. Germline CDR1 is SNHLY and CDR2 is FYNNEI. The CDR3 is made up of 15 amino acids. Trimming at V came to 8 bases and at J to 5 bases, leaving 10 bases not matched to a gene.

DNA of the CDR3: TGTGCCAGTACCCAAGGGACTAGCGGCAATGAGCAGTTCTTC. The encoded protein is CASTQGTSGNEQFF. The chain recombines TRBV19 with TRBJ2-1; 11 positions agree with TRBD2. The CDR3 covers 14 residues. Unmatched junction bases numbered 5, after V lost 7 bases and J lost 6 bases. CDR1 and CDR2 from the germline V gene are LNHDA and SQIVND (reference sequence). Together with reference TRBV19 and TRBJ2-1, the CDR3 gives the full variable domain: DGGITQSPKYLFRKEGQNVTLSCEQNLNHDAMYWYRQDPGQGLRLIYYSQIVNDFQKGDIAEGYSVSREKKESFPLTVTSAQKNPTAFYLCASTQGTSGNEQFFGPGTRLTVL.

The V call is TRBV4-1, the J call TRBJ2-5, with 9 bases that match TRBD2. CDR3 length: 11 amino acids. In germline, CDR1 is MGHRA, CDR2 YSYEKL. With V trimmed by 4 bases and J by 14 bases, 5 bases remained unmatched. CDR3 DNA: TGCGCCAGCAGCCCGGGACTAGCCTGTTACTTC. Its translation: CASSPGLACYF.

V and J are TRBV7-6 and TRBJ2-1; D is possibly TRBD2 (5 bases). The V gene's germline CDR1 is SGHVS and CDR2 FNYEAQ. The CDR3 sequence is 17 residues long. Trimming stripped 1 base from V and 2 bases from J, with 15 bases between. CDR3 residues: CASSLGVANTAYNEQFF. The DNA for the CDR3 is TGTGCCAGCAGCTTAGGAGTAGCGAATACCGCCTACAATGAGCAGTTCTTC.

This clone has a single count. The chain is built from TRBV15 and TRBJ1-1; D might be TRBD1 (5 bases). Trimming stripped 1 base from V and 3 bases from J, with 27 bases between. The CDR3 spans 20 residues. Germline CDR1 and CDR2: LNHNV and YYDKDF (reference sequence). The CDR3 sequence: CATSRVRGSGIVVGDTEAFF. The CDR3 DNA reads TGTGCCACCAGCAGAGTTCGAGGTTCAGGGATTGTGGTAGGGGACACTGAAGCTTTCTTT.

The genes are TRBV19 and TRBJ2-7, with 9 bases fitting TRBD2. The CDR3 is 14 amino acids. J was trimmed by 5 bases and V by 4 bases; bases with no gene match: 6. Per germline, CDR1 LNHDA and CDR2 SQIVND (reference sequence). The DNA for the CDR3 is TGTGCCAGTAGTACTCTAGCGGGGCGGGACGAGCAGTACTTC. Residues: CASSTLAGRDEQYF.